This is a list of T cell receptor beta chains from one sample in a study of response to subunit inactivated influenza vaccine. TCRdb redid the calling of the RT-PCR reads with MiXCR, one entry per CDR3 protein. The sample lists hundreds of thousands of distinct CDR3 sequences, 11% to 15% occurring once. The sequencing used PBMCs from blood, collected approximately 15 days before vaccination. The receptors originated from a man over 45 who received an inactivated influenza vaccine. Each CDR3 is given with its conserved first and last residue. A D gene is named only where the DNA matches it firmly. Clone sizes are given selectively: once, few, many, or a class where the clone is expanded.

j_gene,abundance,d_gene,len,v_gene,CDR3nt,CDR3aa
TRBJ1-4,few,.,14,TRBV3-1,TGTGCCAGCAGCCAAGCGGGAGACTACCAAAAACTGTTTTTT,CASSQAGDYQKLFF
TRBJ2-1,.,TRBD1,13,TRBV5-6,TGTGCCAGCAGCCCTACAGGGGTAAATGAGCAGTTCTTC,CASSPTGVNEQFF
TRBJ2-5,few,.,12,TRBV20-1,TGCAGTGCTAGTCGGGACTGGGAGACCCAGTACTTC,CSASRDWETQYF
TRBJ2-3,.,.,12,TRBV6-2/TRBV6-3,TGTGCCATCGGGACTGCCCGAGGTACGCAGTATTTT,CAIGTARGTQYF
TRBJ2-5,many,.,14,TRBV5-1,TGCGCCAGCAGCTTTGGGACTCCCCAAGAGACCCAGTACTTC,CASSFGTPQETQYF
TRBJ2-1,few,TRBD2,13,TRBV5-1,TGCGCCAGCAGTAACGGACTAGCACATGAGCAGTTCTTC,CASSNGLAHEQFF
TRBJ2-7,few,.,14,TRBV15,TGTGCCACCAGCAGAGAATCTCTTTCCTACGAGCAGTACTTC,CATSRESLSYEQYF
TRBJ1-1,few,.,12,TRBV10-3,TGTGCCATCAGTGAGAGGGGTTCTGAAGCTTTCTTT,CAISERGSEAFF
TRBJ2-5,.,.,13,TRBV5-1,TGCGCCAGCAGGAGATTAGACCAAGAGACCCAGTACTTC,CASRRLDQETQYF
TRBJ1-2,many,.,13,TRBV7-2,TGTGCCAGCAGCTTAACGGCAGACTATGGCTACACCTTC,CASSLTADYGYTF
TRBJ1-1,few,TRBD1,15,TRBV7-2,TGTGCCAGCAGCACAGGGACAGGCTTGAACACTGAAGCTTTCTTT,CASSTGTGLNTEAFF
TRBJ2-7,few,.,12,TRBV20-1,TGCAGTGCTGGCGGGACGGCCTACGAGCAGTACTTC,CSAGGTAYEQYF
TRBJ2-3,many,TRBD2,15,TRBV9,TGTGCCAGCTCTGGGACTAGCGGGAGGGGAGATACGCAGTATTTT,CASSGTSGRGDTQYF
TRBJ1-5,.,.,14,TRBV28,TGTGCCAGCAGGTTGATCGGGGGAGGACAGCCCCAGCATTTT,CASRLIGGGQPQHF
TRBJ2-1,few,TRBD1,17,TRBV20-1,TGCAGTGCTAGAGAACCAAGACAGGGGACCCGAAACAATGAGCAGTTCTTC,CSAREPRQGTRNNEQFF
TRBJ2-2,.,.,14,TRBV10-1,TGCGCCAGCAGTGTCAGACCGTTCACCGGGGAGCTGTTTTTT,CASSVRPFTGELFF
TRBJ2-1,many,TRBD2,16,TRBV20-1,TGCAGTGCTAGAGAAGTAGCGGGAGACTCCTACAATGAGCAGTTCTTC,CSAREVAGDSYNEQFF
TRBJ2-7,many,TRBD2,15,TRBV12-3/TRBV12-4,TGTGCCAGCAGTTTTTCTGCGGGAGCTTCGTACGAGCAGTACTTC,CASSFSAGASYEQYF
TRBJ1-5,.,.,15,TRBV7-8,TGTGCCAGCAGCTTAGCGGCTTCAGTTAATCAGCCCCAGCATTTT,CASSLAASVNQPQHF
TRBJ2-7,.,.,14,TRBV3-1,TGTGCCAGCAGCCCTCCGAGCCGGGGGAGGGAGCAGTACTTC,CASSPPSRGREQYF
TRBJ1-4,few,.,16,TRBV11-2,TGTGCCAGCAGCGAAGGGCGGGAGGAGCGCTATGAAAAACTGTTTTTT,CASSEGREERYEKLFF
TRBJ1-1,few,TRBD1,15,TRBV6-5,TGTGCCAGCAGTTTCGGACAGGGGGTTAGAACTGAAGCTTTCTTT,CASSFGQGVRTEAFF
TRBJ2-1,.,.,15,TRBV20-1,TGCTGTGCTAAGCTGACTTTCGCACCCCACAATGAGCAGTTCTTC,CCAKLTFAPHNEQFF
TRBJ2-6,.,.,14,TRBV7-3,TGTGCCAGCAGCCCAGGGTACGGGGCCAACGTCCTGACTTTC,CASSPGYGANVLTF
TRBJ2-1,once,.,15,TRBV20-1,TGCAGTGCTAGTAGGGGGACTGGTTCCTACAATGAGCAGTTCTTC,CSASRGTGSYNEQFF
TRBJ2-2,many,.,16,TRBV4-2,TGTGCCAGCAGCCACCATTGGGCGGTAAACACCGGGGAGCTGTTTTTT,CASSHHWAVNTGELFF
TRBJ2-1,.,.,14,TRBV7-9,TGTGCCAGCAGCGCCGACAACATCTACAATGAGCAGTTCTTC,CASSADNIYNEQFF
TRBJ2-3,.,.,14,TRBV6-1,TGTGCCAGCAGTGACGGTGGCTACACAGATATGCAGTATTTT,CASSDGGYTDMQYF
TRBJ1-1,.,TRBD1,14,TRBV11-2,TGTGCCAGCAGCCCAGGGACAGCTTACACTGAAGCTTTCTTT,CASSPGTAYTEAFF
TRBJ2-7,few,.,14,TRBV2,TGTGCCAGCAGTGAAATGGTCACATCCTACGAGCAGTACTTC,CASSEMVTSYEQYF
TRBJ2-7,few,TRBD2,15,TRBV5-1,TGCGCCAGCAGCTTGAGAAGCGGGAGCCCCCTCGAGCAGTACTTC,CASSLRSGSPLEQYF
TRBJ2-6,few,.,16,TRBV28,TGTGCCAGCAGTTTAATACAGGGCTCTGGGGCCAACGTCCTGACTTTC,CASSLIQGSGANVLTF
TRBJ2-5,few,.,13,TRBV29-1,TGCAGCGTTGAACGGGCCTTTCAGGAGACCCAGTACTTC,CSVERAFQETQYF
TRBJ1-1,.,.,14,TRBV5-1,TGCGCCAGCAGCTTGGGAGGGATGGACACTGAAGCTTTCTTT,CASSLGGMDTEAFF
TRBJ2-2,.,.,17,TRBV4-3,TGCGCCAGCAGCCAAGATCTTTGGGTTTATAACACCGGGGAGCTGTTTTTT,CASSQDLWVYNTGELFF
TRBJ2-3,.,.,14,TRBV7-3,TGTGCCAGCAGCTTAATGGGGGAGGCAGATACGCAGTATTTT,CASSLMGEADTQYF
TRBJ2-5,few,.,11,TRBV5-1,TGCGCCAGCAGGGAACTAGAGACCCAGTACTTC,CASRELETQYF
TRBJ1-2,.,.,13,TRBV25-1,TGTGCCAGCAGACCAGGACGGTACTATGGCTACACCTTC,CASRPGRYYGYTF
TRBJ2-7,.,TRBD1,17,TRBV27,TGTGCCAGCAGTAGACTCCACCGGGACAGGGGTATCCACGAGCAGTACTTC,CASSRLHRDRGIHEQYF
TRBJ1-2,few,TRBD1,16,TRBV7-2,TGTGCCAGCAGCTTAGTTGGCAGGGGGGGTTCCTATGGCTACACCTTC,CASSLVGRGGSYGYTF
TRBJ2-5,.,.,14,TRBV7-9,TGTGCCAGCAGCCGGAGGGCCCTGGGAGAGACCCAGTACTTC,CASSRRALGETQYF
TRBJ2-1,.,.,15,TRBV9,TGTGCCAGCAGCGCCGACGGGACCCCCCGTGATGAGCAGTTCTTC,CASSADGTPRDEQFF
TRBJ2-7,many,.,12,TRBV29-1,TGCAGCGTTGAAGTGGCAGTCAGCGAGCAGTACTTC,CSVEVAVSEQYF
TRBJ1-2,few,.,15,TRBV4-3,TGCGCCAGCAGCCAAGGCGGCAGTTACAACTATGGCTACACCTTC,CASSQGGSYNYGYTF
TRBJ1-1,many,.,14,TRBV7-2,TGTGCCAGCAGCCCCGGGACACTAAACACTGAAGCTTTCTTT,CASSPGTLNTEAFF
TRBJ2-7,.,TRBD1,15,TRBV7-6,TGTGCCAGCAGCTTAGCGGCAGGGGGCATTGACGAGCAGTACTTC,CASSLAAGGIDEQYF